The 25 T cell receptor beta chains presented below share a single source sample, sequenced in a study of molecular identifiers for immune sequencing clone quantification. TCRdb re-analysed the PCR reads in MiXCR, keeping a single row per CDR3 protein. This table holds about 630,000 distinct CDR3 sequences, roughly 23% found once. Sequenced material: naive CD8+ T cells from blood, with Jurkat cell RNA spiked in. Subset defined: FACS-sorted CD8+CD4-CCR7+CD45RA+ naive T cells. Receptors were obtained from a human donor in good health. Some libraries in this study had Jurkat cell RNA spiked in.

In this sample, this clonotype turned up a few times. A much bigger clone sits one base away, suggesting this may be a read error. The rearrangement joins TRBV7-9 to TRBJ1-5; TRBD1 agrees at 8 bases. TRBJ2-3 matches the DNA end more closely, so the J call is doubtful. The CDR3 contains 15 residues. Germline V CDR1 and CDR2: SEHNR, FQNEAQ (reference sequence). CDR3 region: CASSSPGGPNQPQYF. In DNA, the CDR3 is TGTGCCAGCAGCTCCCCAGGGGGCCCCAATCAGCCCCAGTATTTT.

The chain joins TRBV19 to TRBJ2-2; the D gene could be TRBD1 or TRBD2 (5 bases each). V was pared by 3 bases and J by 6 bases, with 14 bases between. The CDR3 length is 15 residues. Germline CDR1 LNHDA, CDR2 SQIVND (reference sequence). CDR3 DNA: TGTGCCAGTAGTATGGGGACCAGAGGGGCCGGGGAGCTGTTTTTT. This codes for CASSMGTRGAGELFF.

The chain employs TRBV10-3 and TRBJ2-3; D remains ambiguous. This CDR3 contains 14 residues. Trimming took 3 bases from V and 3 from J, leaving 10 bases between them. Germline-derived CDR1 and CDR2 are ENHRY and SYGVKD. CDR3 nucleotide sequence: TGTGCCATCAGTGAAGGTAGGAGTACAGATACGCAGTATTTT. This sequence encodes CAISEGRSTDTQYF.

This chain uses TRBV6-2 or TRBV6-3 with TRBJ2-7, with D unclear. The CDR3 contains 12 residues. Trimming pared 7 bases from V and 5 bases from J, leaving 12 bases between. Per germline, CDR1 MNHEY and CDR2 SVGEGT. The CDR3, as DNA: TGTGCCAGCAATACGTGGGTCCACGAGCAGTACTTC. Protein: CASNTWVHEQYF.

The gene calls are TRBV20-1 and TRBJ2-1, with 8 bases lining up with TRBD1. The germline gives CDR1 DFQATT, CDR2 SNEGSKA (reference sequence). The CDR3 is 15 residues long. V was pared by 2 bases and J by 0 bases, with 3 bases of the junction left unmatched. CDR3 amino acids: CSARSDRGSYNEQFF. The CDR3 nucleotides read TGCAGTGCTAGAAGTGACAGGGGCTCCTACAATGAGCAGTTCTTC.

This clonotype has more than one count but fewer than ten. The chain employs TRBV27 and TRBJ2-7; 7 positions agree with TRBD2. Germline assignment: CDR1 MNHEY and CDR2 SMNVEV (reference sequence). This CDR3 spans 15 amino acids. V shed 6 bases, J shed 5 bases, and the junction held 13 bases outside the gene matches. The CDR3 bases are TGTGCCAGCAGCCCAGGGAGGGCGGGAATCAACGAGCAGTACTTC. It specifies CASSPGRAGINEQYF.

Notes on this clonotype: No conserved phenylalanine or tryptophan ends this CDR3, so it is likely a read error. This chain's CDR3 is CASRPGQGHYGYTY. In DNA form, the CDR3 reads TGTGCCAGCAGACCGGGACAGGGTCACTATGGCTACACCTAC. The chain recombines TRBV6-1 with TRBJ1-2; 9 bases fit TRBD1. After removal of 6 bases from V and 3 bases from J, the junction contained 5 bases not matched to a gene. The CDR3 runs 14 residues. Germline V gene data show CDR1 as MNHNS and CDR2 as SASEGT.

This clonotype was counted ten times or more. The rearrangement uses TRBV12-3 or TRBV12-4 and TRBJ1-3; a possible D gene is TRBD1 (5 bases). V was pared by 5 bases and J by 2 bases, with 13 bases between. The CDR3 is 15 amino acids. The CDR3 sequence is CASSAGGTAGNTIYF. DNA of the CDR3: TGTGCCAGCAGTGCCGGGGGGACGGCTGGAAACACCATATATTTT.

Only a few counts were recorded for this clonotype. The V call is TRBV2, the J call TRBJ2-7; D not certain. This CDR3 is 12 amino acids long. Germline values: CDR1 SNHLY, CDR2 FYNNEI. V was shortened by 6 bases and J by 7 bases, with 13 bases between the two germline ends. For the CDR3, the DNA is TGTGCCAGCAGAGAGACAAGGTTGGAGCAGTACTTC. Protein: CASRETRLEQYF.

As to this clonotype: Germline and junction disagree at one end, which may indicate a read error. The chain joins TRBV19 to TRBJ1-2, with D perhaps matching TRBD1 (5 bases). This CDR3 has 13 amino acids. CDR1 is LNHDA, CDR2 SQIVND, per germline (reference sequence). Here the CDR3 DNA reads TGTGCCAGTAGTCCCTGGGGGTGGCCTGGCTGCACCTTC. This sequence encodes CASSPWGWPGCTF.

CDR3 sequence reads: CASSQSGNPAAFF. The CDR3 DNA sequence: TGCGCCAGCAGCCAATCGGGGAACCCTGCAGCTTTCTTT. This chain joins TRBV4-1 and TRBJ1-1; D remains ambiguous. CDR1 is MGHRA and CDR2 is YSYEKL in the germline V gene. The CDR3 has 13 amino acids. V was clipped by 2 bases and J by 10 bases, with 14 bases between them.

The chain carries TRBV9 and TRBJ1-5; D call uncertain. The germline V and J ends were trimmed by 0 bases and 0 bases, with 4 bases remaining between them. Germline V gives CDR1 SGDLS, CDR2 YYNGEE. This CDR3 is 14 amino acids long. CDR3 residues: CASSVDSSNQPQHF. CDR3 in DNA: TGTGCCAGCAGCGTAGACAGTAGCAATCAGCCCCAGCATTTT. The whole variable domain, filled in from reference TRBV9 and TRBJ1-5, reads DSGVTQTPKHLITATGQRVTLRCSPRSGDLSVYWYQQSLDQGLQFLIQYYNGEERAKGNILERFSAQQFPDLHSELNLSSLELGDSALYFCASSVDSSNQPQHFGDGTRLSIL.

With respect to this clonotype: A much larger clone is a single base away; this may be a read error. The chain carries TRBV14 and TRBJ2-7, with D perhaps matching TRBD1 (6 bases). Germline V gene lookup returns CDR1 SGHDN and CDR2 FVKESK. This CDR3 is built from 14 residues. CDR3 loop: CAGSQGRVSYEQYF. DNA of the CDR3: TGTGCCGGCAGCCAGGGGCGGGTATCCTACGAGCAGTACTTC. The full variable domain, rest sourced from reference TRBV14 and TRBJ2-7, is EAGVTQFPSHSVIEKGQTVTLRCDPISGHDNLYWYRRVMGKEIKFLLHFVKESKQDESGMPNNRFLAERTGGTYSTLKVQPAELEDSGVYFCAGSQGRVSYEQYFGPGTRLTVT.

This clonotype came up a few times. The chain carries TRBV18 and TRBJ2-7; 10 bases are a match to TRBD1. Germline CDR1 KGHSH, CDR2 LQKENI. V was pared by 3 bases and J by 2 bases, with 7 bases of the junction left unmatched. This CDR3 region has 16 residues. The CDR3 spells CASSPTTGGETYEQYF. The CDR3 region has the DNA TGTGCCAGCTCACCGACGACAGGGGGCGAAACCTACGAGCAGTACTTC. The full variable domain, completed using reference TRBV18 and TRBJ2-7, is NAGVMQNPRHLVRRRGQEARLRCSPMKGHSHVYWYRQLPEEGLKFMVYLQKENIIDESGMPKERFSAEFPKEGPSILRIQQVVRGDSAAYFCASSPTTGGETYEQYFGPGTRLTVT.

The genes are TRBV7-6 and TRBJ2-6, with D maybe TRBD1 (5 bases). Per the germline V gene, CDR1 is SGHVS and CDR2 is FNYEAQ. The CDR3 contains 19 residues. V shed 1 base and J shed 0 bases, with 16 bases lying between them. The CDR3 DNA reads as TGTGCCAGCAGCTTAGACGTTCAGGGTATTAACTCTGGGGCCAACGTCCTGACTTTC. Protein sequence: CASSLDVQGINSGANVLTF.

This clonotype came up a few times. One junction end disagrees with the germline gene, perhaps due to a read error. This chain uses TRBV6-5 with TRBJ1-5, with D perhaps TRBD1 (5 bases). The CDR3 loop spans 16 amino acids. Germline V lookup: CDR1 MNHEY, CDR2 SVGAGI. CDR3 coding DNA: TGTGCCAGCAGTTTAGGGGCACACTATAGCAATCAGCTCCAGCATTTT. It yields the protein CASSLGAHYSNQLQHF.

As for this clonotype: A much bigger clone sits one base away, suggesting this may be a read error. J is TRBJ2-3 and V is TRBV5-3; TRBD1 might be the D (6 bases). TRBV5-3 is classed as an ORF, of uncertain function. The CDR3 is 16 residues long. V dropped 10 bases and J dropped 3 bases, with 24 bases sitting between them. In nucleotides, the CDR3 is TGTGCCGGCAGCTTGGAGGCAGGGGCAATAACAGATACGCAGTATTTT. Translating gives CAGSLEAGAITDTQYF.

This clonotype was recorded at least ten times. The chain has TRBV20-1 and TRBJ2-3; D is uncertain. Trimming cost V 0 bases and J 2 bases, with 6 bases left between them. The CDR3 runs to 13 residues. Germline V gene data show CDR1 as DFQATT and CDR2 as SNEGSKA (reference sequence). In DNA, the CDR3 is TGCAGTGCTAGAGATCTCCTCACAGATACGCAGTATTTT. Amino acids: CSARDLLTDTQYF.

As concerns this clonotype: A much larger clonotype is one base distant, so this may be a read error. This chain uses TRBV28 with TRBJ1-2; D call uncertain. Trimming left V 2 bases short and J 2 bases short, with 12 bases between. The CDR3 runs to 15 residues. Germline V gene data show CDR1 as MDHEN and CDR2 as SYDVKM. CDR3 protein: CASSLVTTPNYGYTF. The CDR3 DNA reads as TGTGCCAGCAGTTTAGTGACCACGCCGAACTATGGCTACACCTTC.

The chain recombines TRBV6-6 with TRBJ1-2; D is uncertain. This CDR3 spans 14 amino acids. V shed 3 bases and J shed 5 bases, with 13 bases lying between them. Germline CDR1 is MNHNY and CDR2 is SVGAGI (reference sequence). The CDR3 sequence is CASSYYSKDYGYTF. In DNA form, the CDR3 reads TGTGCCAGCAGTTATTACAGTAAAGATTATGGCTACACCTTC.

The CDR3 DNA is TGTGCCAGTAGTACAATATGGGCGGAGACCCAGTACTTC. This codes for CASSTIWAETQYF. This rearrangement joins TRBV19 to TRBJ2-5, with D uncertain. The germline gives CDR1 LNHDA, CDR2 SQIVND (reference sequence). Trimming shortened V by 4 bases and J by 5 bases, and 11 bases separated the two germline ends. The CDR3 consists of 13 residues.

This clonotype turned up a few times. The chain joins TRBV7-2 to TRBJ2-5; TRBD2 matches at 7 bases. Germline CDR1 is SGHTA and CDR2 is FQGNSA. This CDR3 comprises 16 residues. Germline trimming cut 4 bases from V and 5 bases from J; bases unmatched to any gene: 13. The DNA for the CDR3 is TGTGCCAGCAGCTCTGGGCCAGCGGGGATATATGAGACCCAGTACTTC. Protein: CASSSGPAGIYETQYF.

This clonotype was seen repeatedly, ten times or more. The chain employs TRBV7-2 and TRBJ2-3; tentative D call: TRBD2 (5 bases). Between the trimmed V and J ends, which lost 1 base and 2 bases, there was a span of 19 bases. Germline values: CDR1 SGHTA, CDR2 FQGNSA. This CDR3 is 18 amino acids long. CDR3 in DNA: TGTGCCAGCAGCTTAGACGGGCCTAGCTTATCTTCCACAGATACGCAGTATTTT. This gives the protein CASSLDGPSLSSTDTQYF.

Ten or more counts support this clonotype. The J gene is TRBJ2-3, the V gene TRBV7-9; D call uncertain. V lost 5 bases and J 3 bases, leaving 9 bases between the germline ends. Germline CDR1 is SEHNR and CDR2 is FQNEAQ (reference sequence). CDR3 size: 13 residues. This chain's CDR3 is CASSPELTDTQYF. Here the CDR3 DNA reads TGTGCCAGCAGCCCCGAATTGACAGATACGCAGTATTTT.

The chain has TRBV7-9 and TRBJ1-2; perhaps TRBD1 as D (5 bases). CDR1 SEHNR and CDR2 FQNEAQ come from the germline V gene (reference sequence). Trimming stripped 1 base from V and 6 bases from J, with 9 bases between. This CDR3 spans 13 amino acids. The CDR3 here is CASSLEGNHGYTF. The DNA of the CDR3 is TGTGCCAGCAGCTTAGAGGGGAACCATGGCTACACCTTC.